One sample yielded the 28 T cell receptor beta chains listed below, sequenced in a study of T cell changes during pregnancy in multiple sclerosis (dated by TCRdb to the late 2010s). Preparation of the library involved the immunoSEQ multiplex PCR assay. TCRdb limited this immuneACCESS table to in-frame rearrangements with V and J called. A share of clones is missing; checked studies link under half to unresolved V genes, and the rest is unexplained. The sample table holds more than 90,000 clones, of which approximately 91% were seen once. The ten largest clones take up 3% to 3.5% of the sample. Source: peripheral blood, taken in the second trimester of pregnancy. The receptors stem from a female donor with multiple sclerosis, enrolled in a pregnancy study.

The V call is TRBV7-2, the J call TRBJ2-7; 7 nucleotides align to TRBD2. In germline, CDR1 is SGHTA, CDR2 FQGNSA. The J segment lost 2 bases and the V segment lost 5 bases, leaving 6 bases of the junction unmatched. The CDR3 length is 14 residues. CDR3: CASSTSGMAYEQYF. The DNA of the CDR3 is TGTGCCAGCAGCACCAGCGGGATGGCCTACGAGCAGTACTTC. Looking up the rest from reference TRBV7-2 and TRBJ2-7 gives the full variable domain: GAGVSQSPSNKVTEKGKDVELRCDPISGHTALYWYRQSLGQGLEFLIYFQGNSAPDKSGLPSDRFSAERTGGSVSTLTIQRTQQEDSAVYLCASSTSGMAYEQYFGPGTRLTVT.

The chain employs TRBV6-6 and TRBJ2-1; tentative D call: TRBD1 (5 bases). V dropped 6 bases and J dropped 7 bases, with 10 bases sitting between them. Looked up from germline, CDR1 is MNHNY and CDR2 is SVGAGI (reference sequence). There are 12 residues in the CDR3. CDR3 in amino acids: CASSPQANEQFF. DNA of the CDR3: TGTGCCAGCAGCCCACAGGCAAATGAGCAGTTCTTC.

The gene calls are TRBV28 and TRBJ2-7, with TRBD1 identical over 9 bases. Germline CDR1 and CDR2: MDHEN and SYDVKM. The CDR3 totals 15 residues. V dropped 8 bases and J dropped 2; count of bases not matched to a gene: 10. The CDR3, as DNA: TGTGCCAGCCGCCACAGGGGGCGCGCTCCCTACGAGCAGTACTTC. Translated: CASRHRGRAPYEQYF.

The chain employs TRBV10-3 and TRBJ2-7, with D hard to call. Trimming took off 6 bases at V and 0 bases at J, with 12 bases between the two ends. CDR1 is ENHRY, CDR2 SYGVKD, per germline. This CDR3 has 14 residues. CDR3 bases: TGTGCCATCAGGACTGCGGCGAGCTCCTACGAGCAGTACTTC. This translates into CAIRTAASSYEQYF.

The chain is built from TRBV29-1 and TRBJ2-1; possibly TRBD2 for D (6 bases). CDR1 is SQVTM, CDR2 ANQGSEA, per germline. The V and J ends lost 8 bases and 8 bases respectively, with 22 bases between them. The CDR3 is 14 amino acids. As DNA, the CDR3 is TGCAGCACCCGGACGAGGGGAGGCATGGATGAGCAGTTCTTC. Protein product: CSTRTRGGMDEQFF.

This sequence joins TRBV5-6 and TRBJ2-5; D call uncertain. CDR1 is SGHDT, CDR2 YYEEEE, per germline. V lost 1 base to trimming and J lost 4 bases, with 8 bases between them. This CDR3 is 13 amino acids long. This chain's CDR3 is CASSLSPRETQYF. CDR3 nucleotides: TGTGCCAGCAGCTTGAGCCCTAGAGAGACCCAGTACTTC.

The chain recombines TRBV27 with TRBJ1-3, with 9 bases matching TRBD1. The germline V gene encodes CDR1 MNHEY and CDR2 SMNVEV (reference sequence). The CDR3 contains 21 residues. After removal of 6 bases from V and 0 bases from J, the junction contained 21 bases not matched to a gene. The DNA of the CDR3 is TGTGCCAGCAGATTCTACGGTGAACGGACAGGGGCTTTTTTCTCTGGAAACACCATATATTTT. This gives the protein CASRFYGERTGAFFSGNTIYF.

The chain joins TRBV2 to TRBJ2-1; TRBD2 matches at 11 bases. Germline trimming cut 0 bases from V and 5 bases from J; bases unmatched to any gene: 6. The CDR3 extends over 17 amino acids. Germline V gene data show CDR1 as SNHLY and CDR2 as FYNNEI. Here the CDR3 DNA reads TGTGCCAGCAGTGAAGCGTGGGGGACTAGCGGACACAATGAGCAGTTCTTC. Protein sequence: CASSEAWGTSGHNEQFF.

This chain's CDR3 is CASSVASYGEQFF. CDR3 nucleotide sequence: TGTGCCAGCAGCGTAGCTAGCTACGGTGAGCAGTTCTTC. The chain carries TRBV9 and TRBJ2-1, with D perhaps matching TRBD2 (5 bases). The CDR3 consists of 13 residues. The V end lost 0 bases, the J end lost 9 bases, and 10 bases lay between the germline ends. CDR1 is SGDLS, CDR2 YYNGEE, per germline.

The chain combines TRBV6-5 with TRBJ1-3; D is undetermined. The CDR3 runs 15 residues. V lost 4 bases and J 0 bases, leaving 10 bases between the germline ends. Germline V gene sequence: CDR1 MNHEY, CDR2 SVGAGI. The CDR3 coding sequence is TGTGCCAGCAGTTTTAGACTGAGCTCTGGAAACACCATATATTTT. Its translation: CASSFRLSSGNTIYF.

The chain is built from TRBV15 and TRBJ2-4; D gene unclear. Germline CDR1 and CDR2: LNHNV and YYDKDF (reference sequence). This CDR3 is built from 16 residues. V was pared by 3 bases and J by 0 bases, with 12 bases between. The CDR3 DNA reads as TGTGCCACCAGCAGCCCGGGTCTCTTAGCCAAAAACATTCAGTACTTC. Its protein is CATSSPGLLAKNIQYF.

This sequence joins TRBV6-6 and TRBJ2-5; D is uncertain. This CDR3 region has 14 residues. The germline V gene encodes CDR1 MNHNY and CDR2 SVGAGI (reference sequence). The V gene lost 0 bases and the J gene lost 7 bases, with 12 bases spanning the gap. CDR3 amino acids: CASSYSTGAGTQYF. The CDR3 DNA reads TGTGCCAGCAGTTACTCGACTGGCGCTGGGACCCAGTACTTC.

The chain joins TRBV7-9 to TRBJ1-4, with 7 nucleotides matching TRBD1. The ends lost 5 bases at V and 8 bases at J; junction bases unmatched: 11. This CDR3 comprises 15 residues. Germline values: CDR1 SEHNR, CDR2 FQNEAQ (reference sequence). The CDR3 DNA sequence: TGTGCCAGCAGCACCAAGACAGGGTTTCTAGAAAAACTGTTTTTT. Protein product: CASSTKTGFLEKLFF.

The chain combines TRBV11-3 with TRBJ2-1, with 8 positions matching TRBD1. CDR3 size: 15 residues. Germline lookup yields CDR1 SGHNT and CDR2 YENEEA. V dropped 4 bases and J dropped 3; count of bases not matched to a gene: 5. This chain's CDR3 is CASSSGQGIYNEQFF. In DNA, the CDR3 is TGTGCCAGCAGCTCCGGACAGGGAATCTACAATGAGCAGTTCTTC. The full variable domain, its missing parts supplied by reference TRBV11-3 and TRBJ2-1, is EAGVVQSPRYKIIEKKQPVAFWCNPISGHNTLYWYLQNLGQGPELLIRYENEEAVDDSQLPKDRFSAERLKGVDSTLKIQPAELGDSAVYLCASSSGQGIYNEQFFGPGTRLTVL.

J is TRBJ2-5 and V is TRBV6-1; D may be TRBD2 (6 bases). Trimming stripped 6 bases from V and 1 base from J, with 15 bases between. This CDR3 contains 15 residues. CDR1 and CDR2 from the germline V gene are MNHNS and SASEGT. The CDR3 reads CASRLSGKPQETQYF. DNA for the CDR3: TGTGCCAGCAGACTTAGCGGTAAACCCCAAGAGACCCAGTACTTC.

This chain links TRBV19 with TRBJ1-2, with D maybe TRBD1 (5 bases). The V gene's germline CDR1 is LNHDA and CDR2 SQIVND (reference sequence). This CDR3 comprises 14 residues. Trimming cost V 5 bases and J 0 bases, with 10 bases left between them. The chain's CDR3 is CASSVGTPNYGYTF. CDR3 sequence (DNA): TGTGCCAGTAGTGTCGGGACTCCTAACTATGGCTACACCTTC.

This chain connects TRBV19 to TRBJ2-1; 9 positions agree with TRBD2. In germline, CDR1 is LNHDA, CDR2 SQIVND (reference sequence). The CDR3 has 15 residues. Germline trimming cut 7 bases from V and 7 bases from J; bases unmatched to any gene: 11. CDR3 coding DNA: TGTGCCAGTAACCCGACGGCTAGCGGGGTGAATGAGCAGTTCTTC. Its protein is CASNPTASGVNEQFF.

This chain uses TRBV27 with TRBJ2-1, with D possibly TRBD2 on 6 matching bases. CDR3 size: 15 residues. V shed 0 bases and J shed 7 bases, with 13 bases lying between them. CDR1 and CDR2 from the germline V gene are MNHEY and SMNVEV (reference sequence). This CDR3 reads CASSLSGGSFNEQFF. In DNA form, the CDR3 reads TGTGCCAGCAGTTTATCTGGGGGGAGTTTTAATGAGCAGTTCTTC.

The chain recombines TRBV10-3 with TRBJ2-1; 9 bases map to TRBD1. The CDR3 covers 15 residues. The germline V gene encodes CDR1 ENHRY and CDR2 SYGVKD. V was clipped by 6 bases and J by 7 bases; unmatched bases: 10. CDR3 bases: TGTGCCATCAGAACCGGGACAGGGTCCGTGAATGAGCAGTTCTTC. This translates into CAIRTGTGSVNEQFF.

The chain links TRBV27 to TRBJ2-7; tentatively, D is TRBD2 (6 bases). Germline V gene sequence: CDR1 MNHEY, CDR2 SMNVEV (reference sequence). This CDR3 is 12 amino acids long. Trimming pared 8 bases from V and 5 bases from J, leaving 13 bases between. CDR3 residues: CASSDPGDEQYF. Here the CDR3 DNA reads TGTGCCAGCTCAGACCCGGGGGACGAGCAGTACTTC.

This rearrangement joins TRBV5-8 to TRBJ1-5, with D perhaps matching TRBD1 (6 bases). V was pared by 0 bases and J by 5 bases, with 12 bases between. CDR1 is SGHTS and CDR2 is YDEGEE in the germline V gene. CDR3 length: 15 residues. CDR3 in amino acids: CASSLGTAGDQPQHF. The CDR3, as DNA: TGTGCCAGCAGCTTGGGAACGGCAGGGGATCAGCCCCAGCATTTT. The full variable domain, rest sourced from reference TRBV5-8 and TRBJ1-5, is EAGVTQSPTHLIKTRGQQATLRCSPISGHTSVYWYQQALGLGLQFLLWYDEGEERNRGNFPPRFSGRQFPNYSSELNVNALELEDSALYLCASSLGTAGDQPQHFGDGTRLSIL.

The chain carries TRBV6-1 and TRBJ1-5, with D possibly matching TRBD1 (6 bases). There are 14 residues in the CDR3. The V and J ends lost 5 bases and 5 bases respectively, with 13 bases between them. Germline assignment: CDR1 MNHNS and CDR2 SASEGT. CDR3 amino acids: CASSLTGRDQPQHF. The DNA of the CDR3 is TGTGCCAGCAGTTTAACAGGGCGGGATCAGCCCCAGCATTTT.

The chain combines TRBV19 with TRBJ2-1; 7 positions match TRBD2. Germline V lookup: CDR1 LNHDA, CDR2 SQIVND (reference sequence). V lost 7 bases, J lost 1 base, and 7 bases stayed unmatched. The CDR3 extends over 15 amino acids. The CDR3 nucleotides read TGTGCCAGTACCCCTAGCGGTTATTCCTACAATGAGCAGTTCTTC. Translation gives CASTPSGYSYNEQFF.

This clone has a single count. The V and J genes are TRBV4-3 and TRBJ2-1, with 13 bases fitting TRBD2. V lost 4 bases to trimming and J lost 1 base; unmatched junction nucleotides: 4. The CDR3 sequence is 17 residues long. Looked up from germline, CDR1 is LGHNA and CDR2 is YSLEER. CDR3 sequence (DNA): TGCGCCAGCAGCCCCCGGACTAGCGGGAGTTCCTACAATGAGCAGTTCTTC. It translates to CASSPRTSGSSYNEQFF.

The V and J genes are TRBV19 and TRBJ1-1; 8 nucleotides match TRBD1. This CDR3 has 13 residues. With 6 bases clipped from V and 5 bases from J, the junction kept 5 bases outside the gene matches. Germline-derived CDR1 and CDR2 are LNHDA and SQIVND (reference sequence). CDR3 nucleotide sequence: TGTGCCAGTAGGGACAGGGTTTTAACTGAAGCTTTCTTT. Its protein product is CASRDRVLTEAFF. The full variable domain, completed using reference TRBV19 and TRBJ1-1, is DGGITQSPKYLFRKEGQNVTLSCEQNLNHDAMYWYRQDPGQGLRLIYYSQIVNDFQKGDIAEGYSVSREKKESFPLTVTSAQKNPTAFYLCASRDRVLTEAFFGQGTRLTVV.

The CDR3, as DNA: TGTGCCAGCAGCTTGGAGCGGAATTTACCATACAATGAGCAGTTCTTC. Protein sequence: CASSLERNLPYNEQFF. The chain couples TRBV5-6 to TRBJ2-1, with TRBD2 as a possible D gene (5 bases). Germline V CDR1 and CDR2: SGHDT, YYEEEE. V lost 0 bases and J 4 bases, leaving 14 bases between the germline ends. The CDR3 consists of 16 residues.

There are a few counts of this clone. The chain combines TRBV14 with TRBJ1-1, with D possibly matching TRBD1 (5 bases). Between the trimmed V and J ends, which lost 1 base and 2 bases, there was a span of 17 bases. CDR3 length equals 17 residues. The V gene's germline CDR1 is SGHDN and CDR2 FVKESK. CDR3 protein: CASSQVTAHRRNTEAFF. The DNA of the CDR3 is TGTGCCAGCAGCCAAGTGACAGCCCATCGAAGAAACACTGAAGCTTTCTTT.

The V and J genes are TRBV6-6 and TRBJ2-7; 7 bases map to TRBD1. In germline, CDR1 is MNHNY, CDR2 SVGAGI (reference sequence). J was trimmed by 2 bases and V by 6 bases; bases with no gene match: 10. This CDR3 is 15 amino acids long. The CDR3 DNA reads as TGTGCCAGCAGGAAAGACAGGGAGCAACCCTACGAGCAGTACTTC. This codes for CASRKDREQPYEQYF.